This is a list of T cell receptor beta chains from one sample in a study of T cells in Graves' hyperthyroidism and ophthalmopathy. TCRdb redid the calling of the multiplex PCR reads with MiXCR, one entry per CDR3 protein. This sample has fewer than 900,000 distinct CDR3 sequences, with about a sixth found just once. The sample was blood. These receptors all stem from a man aged 18 to 30 with Graves' hyperthyroidism. CDR3s include the opening cysteine and the closing phenylalanine or tryptophan. The D gene is left open where the match is weak. The listing skips clone size in some rows; elsewhere it reads once, few, many or a size class.

j_call v_call d_call clone_size cdr3_aa cdr3_nt
TRBJ1-5 TRBV5-5 . many CASSLKDQPQHF TGTGCCAGCAGCTTGAAGGATCAGCCCCAGCATTTT
TRBJ2-2 TRBV12-3/TRBV12-4 TRBD1 few CASSSPRGRAGELFF TGTGCCAGCAGTTCCCCGAGGGGGCGCGCCGGGGAGCTGTTTTTT
TRBJ2-1 TRBV7-3 TRBD2 few CASSALAGGSSEQFF TGTGCCAGCAGCGCCCTAGCGGGAGGTAGTAGTGAGCAGTTCTTC
TRBJ1-5 TRBV6-1 . many CASSEMGNNQPQHF TGTGCCAGCAGTGAAATGGGGAACAATCAGCCCCAGCATTTT
TRBJ1-5 TRBV4-2 . few CASSQEYGLNQPQHF TGTGCCAGCAGCCAAGAATACGGCCTGAATCAGCCCCAGCATTTT
TRBJ2-2 TRBV20-1 . few CSARDVEGGLSGELFF TGCAGTGCTAGAGATGTAGAAGGGGGTCTTTCCGGGGAGCTGTTTTTT
TRBJ2-5 TRBV4-1 TRBD2 few CASSQDGVAGLYQETQYF TGCGCCAGCAGCCAAGATGGGGTAGCGGGACTGTACCAAGAGACCCAGTACTTC
TRBJ2-7 TRBV7-2 . . CASSFDRHNEQYF TGTGCCAGCAGCTTCGACAGGCATAACGAGCAGTACTTC
TRBJ2-5 TRBV27 TRBD2 many CASRKAGVVETQYF TGTGCCAGCAGAAAAGCGGGAGTGGTGGAGACCCAGTACTTC
TRBJ2-5 TRBV5-1 TRBD2 . CASRLSGSGRETQYF TGCGCCAGCCGACTTAGCGGGAGTGGTAGAGAGACCCAGTACTTC
TRBJ1-2 TRBV3-1 . few CASSQVWDHGYTF TGTGCCAGCAGCCAAGTGTGGGACCATGGCTACACCTTC
TRBJ2-1 TRBV10-2 TRBD2 . CASSEAGLAGYNEQFF TGCGCCAGCAGTGAGGCGGGGCTAGCGGGGTACAATGAGCAGTTCTTC
TRBJ2-3 TRBV2 . many CASQPSTDTQYF TGTGCCAGTCAGCCCTCGACAGATACGCAGTATTTT
TRBJ1-1 TRBV12-5 TRBD1 . CASGLGTGGQNTEAFF TGTGCTAGTGGTTTGGGAACAGGGGGACAGAACACTGAAGCTTTCTTT
TRBJ1-2 TRBV12-3/TRBV12-4 . few CASSLSRTALVGFTF TGTGCCAGCAGTTTAAGCCGGACAGCCCTGGTCGGGTTTACCTTC
TRBJ1-2 TRBV5-1 . few CASSLGGEIYGYTF TGCGCCAGCAGCTTGGGTGGGGAAATCTATGGCTACACCTTC
TRBJ2-7 TRBV20-1 . . CSVRGRGIYEQYF TGCAGTGTACGAGGGAGAGGTATTTACGAGCAGTACTTC
TRBJ1-1 TRBV7-9 . few CASSLGNYEAFF TGTGCCAGCAGCTTAGGAAATTACGAAGCTTTCTTT
TRBJ2-2 TRBV6-4 TRBD2 few CASSYSLAGGPWNGELFF TGTGCCAGCAGTTACAGTCTAGCGGGAGGGCCTTGGAACGGGGAGCTGTTTTTT
TRBJ2-1 TRBV28 . many CASSLFGNEQFF TGTGCCAGCAGTTTATTTGGAAATGAGCAGTTCTTC
TRBJ2-1 TRBV28 TRBD2 few CASTQRGLAGDGNNEQFF TGTGCCAGCACCCAACGGGGACTAGCGGGAGATGGAAACAATGAGCAGTTCTTC
TRBJ2-7 TRBV6-1 . few CASSRAQAYEQYF TGTGCCAGCAGCCGGGCACAAGCCTACGAGCAGTACTTC
TRBJ2-5 TRBV20-1 . few CSARVVRTQETQYF TGCAGTGCTAGAGTCGTGCGGACCCAAGAGACCCAGTACTTC
TRBJ2-7 TRBV20-1 . many CSARGLYEQYF TGCAGTGCTAGAGGGTTGTACGAGCAGTACTTC
TRBJ1-1 TRBV30 . many CAWGRGTEAFF TGTGCCTGGGGGAGAGGTACTGAAGCTTTCTTT
TRBJ1-1 TRBV28 . many CASNRFPEAFF TGTGCCAGCAACAGGTTCCCCGAAGCTTTCTTT
TRBJ2-7 TRBV13 . few CASSTPRGKSYEQYF TGTGCCAGCAGCACCCCCCGGGGAAAGTCCTACGAGCAGTACTTC